This T cell receptor beta chain was observed in a study of memory CD4+ T cells and cytomegalovirus serostatus. Study-wide context: Donors were healthy Belgian adults, some 10 CMV seropositive and about two dozen seronegative.

Notes on this clone: The antigen is unknown.

Method: immunoSEQ multiplex PCR; TCRdb's copy keeps in-frame clones and lacks some. Seen here are around 40,000 clones, approximately 78% observed once, and the top ten hold 0.6% to 0.9%. The sort gate was single viable CD3+CD4+CD8-CD45RO+ cells for memory CD4+ T cells. Germline lookup yields CDR1 SGHTA and CDR2 FQGNSA. This CDR3 is 15 amino acids long. Trimming cost V 3 bases and J 4 bases; bases outside gene matches: 4. Regarding the study as a whole: Suggested: most of the CMV-linked TCR signature lies in CD4+ memory cells.

The V and J genes are TRBV7-2 and TRBJ1-5; TRBD1 agrees at 9 bases. The TCR was taken from an adult in good health and CMV-seronegative. The sample was memory CD4+ T cells from blood. This chain's CDR3 is CASSLGTGINQPQHF. CDR3 in DNA: TGTGCCAGCAGCTTGGGGACAGGGATTAATCAGCCCCAGCATTTT.